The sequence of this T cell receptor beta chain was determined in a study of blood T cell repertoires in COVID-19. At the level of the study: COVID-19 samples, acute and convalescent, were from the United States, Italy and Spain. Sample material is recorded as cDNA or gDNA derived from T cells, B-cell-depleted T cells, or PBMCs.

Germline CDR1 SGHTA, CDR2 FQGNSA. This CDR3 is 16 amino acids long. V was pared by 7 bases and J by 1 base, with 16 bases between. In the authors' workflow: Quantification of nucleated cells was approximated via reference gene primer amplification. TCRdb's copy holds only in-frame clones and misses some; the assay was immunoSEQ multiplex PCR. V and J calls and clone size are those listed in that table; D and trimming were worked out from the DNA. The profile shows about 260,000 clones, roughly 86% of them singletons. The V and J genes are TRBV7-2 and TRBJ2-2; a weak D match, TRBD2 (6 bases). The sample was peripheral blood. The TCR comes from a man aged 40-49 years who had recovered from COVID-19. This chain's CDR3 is CASTEVGTLNTGELFF. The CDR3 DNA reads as TGTGCCAGCACTGAGGTCGGGACTCTGAACACCGGGGAGCTGTTTTTT.